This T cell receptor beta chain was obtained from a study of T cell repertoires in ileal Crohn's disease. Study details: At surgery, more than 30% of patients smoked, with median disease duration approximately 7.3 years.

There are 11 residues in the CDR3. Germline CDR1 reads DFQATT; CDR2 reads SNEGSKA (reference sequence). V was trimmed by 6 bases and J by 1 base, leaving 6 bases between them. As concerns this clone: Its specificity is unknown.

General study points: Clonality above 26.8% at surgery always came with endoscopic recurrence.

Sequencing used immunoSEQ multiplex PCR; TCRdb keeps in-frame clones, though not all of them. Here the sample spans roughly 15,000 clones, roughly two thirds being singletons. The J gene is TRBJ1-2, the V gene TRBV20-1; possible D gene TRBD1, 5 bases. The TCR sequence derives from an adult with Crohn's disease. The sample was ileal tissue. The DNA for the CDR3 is TGCAGTGCGACAGATAACTATGGCTACACCTTC. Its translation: CSATDNYGYTF.